A selection of T cell receptor beta chains follows, all from one sample in a study of a mutant IDH1 vaccine in newly diagnosed glioma. TCRdb keeps only in-frame clones here, not all; method: immunoSEQ multiplex PCR. Of tens of thousands of clones detected, approximately 64% appear once; the ten largest clones hold about 5%. Their antigens remain unidentified. Sequenced material: peripheral blood mononuclear cells (PBMCs), taken from a glioma patient whose treatment included an IDH1 peptide vaccine. Source of these receptors: a man aged 40-49 years with glioma. Some clones in this sample may be carry-over from other donors' samples. CDR3s include the opening cysteine and the closing phenylalanine or tryptophan. A D gene is named only where the DNA matches it firmly. The listing skips clone size in some rows; elsewhere it reads once, few, many or a size class.

TGTGCCAGCTCGCCTCGAGAAGGGAGTAATGAACCCCTCCACTTT,CASSPREGSNEPLHF,-,-,TRBJ1-6,TRBV18
TGCGCCAGCAGCCAGCGATATGCGGCTAATGAAAAACTGTTTTTT,CASSQRYAANEKLFF,-,few,TRBJ1-4,TRBV4-1
TGTGCCAGCAGTTTAATCGGACTAGCATCTTACGAGCAGTACTTC,CASSLIGLASYEQYF,TRBD2,-,TRBJ2-7,TRBV27
TGCGCCAGCAAGGGGGTGTCCGAGCAGTACTTC,CASKGVSEQYF,-,-,TRBJ2-7,TRBV5-1
TGTGCCAGCAGCTTGACAGGGTTGGTCTATGGCTACACCTTC,CASSLTGLVYGYTF,-,once,TRBJ1-2,TRBV5-6
TGTGCCAGCAGCGTATCAAATAATTCACCCCTCCACTTT,CASSVSNNSPLHF,-,-,TRBJ1-6,TRBV9
TGTGCCAGCAGCCTAGCGGGGACCCCAGATACGCAGTATTTT,CASSLAGTPDTQYF,TRBD2,few,TRBJ2-3,TRBV7-9
TGTGCCAGCATAAAGGGGGGCAGGACCGGGGAGCTGTTTTTT,CASIKGGRTGELFF,-,few,TRBJ2-2,TRBV2
TGTGCCAGCGGACGACATGTGAGAGGGCAAGAGACCCAGTACTTC,CASGRHVRGQETQYF,-,-,TRBJ2-5,TRBV7-9
TGTGCCAGCAGACAGAGCGGGGACACCATATATTTT,CASRQSGDTIYF,-,-,TRBJ1-3,TRBV7-9
TGTGCCAGCTCACGGGGGGTTAACAATGAGCAGTTCTTC,CASSRGVNNEQFF,-,-,TRBJ2-1,TRBV18
TGTGCCAGCTCACCAGTCAACCAGGGGGCCGGCACCGGGGAGCTGTTTTTT,CASSPVNQGAGTGELFF,TRBD1,-,TRBJ2-2,TRBV18
TGTGCCAGCAGTCTCGGGTGGAATGAGCAGTTCTTC,CASSLGWNEQFF,-,-,TRBJ2-1,TRBV6-5
TGTGCCAGCAACTTTGGGGGGGTGGTTAACTATGGCTACACCTTC,CASNFGGVVNYGYTF,-,-,TRBJ1-2,TRBV5-4
TGTGCCAGCAGACACCAACAGGGGGCATGGGACACTGAAGCTTTCTTT,CASRHQQGAWDTEAFF,TRBD1,once,TRBJ1-1,TRBV7-9
TGCGCCAGCAGCCACACGACGGGGGGCGGGTACAATGAGCAGTTCTTC,CASSHTTGGGYNEQFF,-,-,TRBJ2-1,TRBV4-1
TGTGCCAGCATACCCAGGGCTGCAAGCCCCCTCCACTTT,CASIPRAASPLHF,-,-,TRBJ1-6,TRBV2
TGTGCCAGCAGTGAGGGCCTGGGGAACACTGAAGCTTTCTTT,CASSEGLGNTEAFF,-,-,TRBJ1-1,TRBV25-1
TGCAGCTTAGTTGCGGGTTATGGCTACACCTTC,CSLVAGYGYTF,-,few,TRBJ1-2,TRBV20-1
TGTGCCAGCAGATACCAGGGTATCGGCGAGCAGTACTTC,CASRYQGIGEQYF,-,-,TRBJ2-7,TRBV5-6
TGTGCTACCAAGGGGGGTAGCAATCAGCCCCAGCATTTT,CATKGGSNQPQHF,-,-,TRBJ1-5,TRBV25-1
TGTGCCTGGAGTCGGGGACTTTCGGGCACTGAAGCTTTCTTT,CAWSRGLSGTEAFF,-,-,TRBJ1-1,TRBV30
TGTGCCTGGAGTGTGAAGGGGAGTGACACCATATATTTT,CAWSVKGSDTIYF,-,few,TRBJ1-3,TRBV30
TGTGCCAGCAGCTTAAGGGGGCCGACAGGGGGTGGCTACACCTTC,CASSLRGPTGGGYTF,TRBD1,few,TRBJ1-2,TRBV7-9
TGTGCCAGCACCAGAGGGGGGACAGTTGCTGAAGCTTTCTTT,CASTRGGTVAEAFF,TRBD1,-,TRBJ1-1,TRBV25-1
TGCAGCGTTGACGGGCGGGGGGCCGGAGATACGCAGTATTTT,CSVDGRGAGDTQYF,TRBD2,-,TRBJ2-3,TRBV29-1
TGTGCCTGGAGTGTAACAGGGAGGGAGACCCAGTACTTC,CAWSVTGRETQYF,-,few,TRBJ2-5,TRBV30
TGTGCCTGGAGTTCTACTAGAGGGGAGACCCAGTACTTC,CAWSSTRGETQYF,-,-,TRBJ2-5,TRBV30
TGTGCCAGCAGTGAGGGACAGTCCCTTAGCACAGATACGCAGTATTTT,CASSEGQSLSTDTQYF,TRBD1,-,TRBJ2-3,TRBV2
TGTGCCGGGGGCGGGGCGGCTCGGAATCAGCCCCAGCATTTT,CAGGGAARNQPQHF,-,-,TRBJ1-5,TRBV30
TGCGCCAGCAGCTTGGGGGGGAGCTCCTATAATTCACCCCTCCACTTT,CASSLGGSSYNSPLHF,-,-,TRBJ1-6,TRBV5-1
TGTGCCTGTTACTGGGGCAGGCGGGCGAGGGGCTACACCTTC,CACYWGRRARGYTF,-,-,TRBJ1-2,TRBV30
TGCAGCGTTGACGGCGGGAATGAGCAGTTCTTC,CSVDGGNEQFF,-,-,TRBJ2-1,TRBV29-1
TGTGCCAGCAGCCCTGGGAGCGGAAACAATGAGCAGTTCTTC,CASSPGSGNNEQFF,-,-,TRBJ2-1,TRBV7-9
TGTGCCAGCAGCTTAGCACCTAGCCGAGAGACCCAGTACTTC,CASSLAPSRETQYF,-,-,TRBJ2-5,TRBV7-6
TGTGCCAGCTCCTCCCTGCCCAGTGGAAACACCATATATTTT,CASSSLPSGNTIYF,-,-,TRBJ1-3,TRBV6-5
TGCAGCGTTGAAGATCCGGCAGGGGAGGACTATGGCTACACCTTC,CSVEDPAGEDYGYTF,-,few,TRBJ1-2,TRBV29-1
TGTGCCAGCAGCTTATGGGGGGGGGACTCCTACGAGCAGTACTTC,CASSLWGGDSYEQYF,TRBD2,-,TRBJ2-7,TRBV2
TGTGCCAGTAGTATAGCGGGGATGACGGGACGGGAGACCCAGTACTTC,CASSIAGMTGRETQYF,-,once,TRBJ2-5,TRBV19
TGTGCCAGCAGCTTGAGGGTTTCTAGCGGGGGTTTCGACACCGGGGAGCTGTTTTTT,CASSLRVSSGGFDTGELFF,TRBD2,few,TRBJ2-2,TRBV5-8
TGTGCCAGCTCACCAAAGGCCGGGACTAGTGGTTACAATGAGCAGTTCTTC,CASSPKAGTSGYNEQFF,TRBD2,-,TRBJ2-1,TRBV18
TGTGCCAGCAGCCGTGGGCACTACGAGCAGTACTTC,CASSRGHYEQYF,-,-,TRBJ2-7,TRBV6-5
TGTGCCACTGAACCCACAGGGACAGGGGGCAAAGAGCAGTTCTTC,CATEPTGTGGKEQFF,TRBD1,-,TRBJ2-1,TRBV19
TGTGCCAGCAGCTTAAGCCACAGGGGGAGGTCCTACGAGCAGTACTTC,CASSLSHRGRSYEQYF,TRBD1,few,TRBJ2-7,TRBV13
TGCGCCAGCAGCACCCCTAGCGGGGGGAGCCCGAACACCGGGGAGCTGTTTTTT,CASSTPSGGSPNTGELFF,TRBD2,few,TRBJ2-2,TRBV5-1
TGCAGCGCCGCGTACCAAGAGACCCAGTACTTC,CSAAYQETQYF,-,-,TRBJ2-5,TRBV29-1
TGTGCCAGCAGCTCCTCGGGGGCCGTACGGAGTTCACCCCTCCACTTT,CASSSSGAVRSSPLHF,-,few,TRBJ1-6,TRBV7-9
TGCACCAGCAGCTTAGGGACAGTTGAGAGAAACACCATATATTTT,CTSSLGTVERNTIYF,-,-,TRBJ1-3,TRBV1
TGTGCCAGCAGTCCCCCGGGGAGGGGGAATGAAAAACTGTTTTTT,CASSPPGRGNEKLFF,-,few,TRBJ1-4,TRBV25-1
TGTGCCAGCAGCTTTGGGGGGGTCGAGGCCAAAAACATTCAGTACTTC,CASSFGGVEAKNIQYF,TRBD2,-,TRBJ2-4,TRBV7-9